Described below is a single TCR beta chain sequence and its context. Antigen: not known. Making the TCR beta cDNA relied on 5'RACE template switching with UMIs. TCRdb re-called the 5' RACE reads and shows each CDR3 protein once, DNA omitted. This table holds around 470,000 distinct CDR3 sequences. The data stem from a study of T cells expressing NK-cell markers. Study background: It was sorted CD3+CD56+NKG2C+, CD3+CD56+NKG2C- and CD3+CD56-NKG2C+ T cells that supplied the TCR beta repertoires. The study, taken as a whole, reports: The CD3+CD56-NKG2C+ fraction of several donors was also led by these clonotypes.

Per the germline V gene, CDR1 is MNHEY and CDR2 is SVGEGT. The CDR3 has 15 residues. This chain connects TRBV6-2 or TRBV6-3 to TRBJ1-1. This receptor was obtained from a woman aged 45-65 years in good health. Sequences were obtained from blood T cells: a sorted CD56 or NKG2C T cell subset, CD4+ or CD8+ T cells, or bulk PBMC T cells (not recorded which). CDR3: CASTHPVSRGTEAFF.